This TCR beta chain is drawn from a study of human thymus T cells. Study-wide points: An apparent bias in V and J gene usage was seen in thymic and blood repertoires.

The germline CDR1 and CDR2 sequences are MDHEN and SYDVKM. The CDR3 length is 16 residues. The ends lost 4 bases at V and 0 bases at J; junction bases unmatched: 5. Sequencing was performed with immunoSEQ multiplex PCR; in TCRdb, only in-frame clones are kept and a portion is missing. The table shows 35,000 to 45,000 clones, with 94% occurring only once. About this clone: Its antigen is not identified.

Only four of the eight donors provided an approximately 0.5-1 mL blood sample. All available leukocytes, rather than a set cell count, yielded the blood DNA. Sequencing used blood. The clonotype originates from a boy less than two years old with a congenital heart defect but otherwise immunologically healthy. The chain links TRBV28 to TRBJ2-2, with 7 bases fitting TRBD2. CDR3: CASSSGLETNTGELFF. In nucleotides, the CDR3 is TGTGCCAGCAGTTCCGGACTAGAAACGAACACCGGGGAGCTGTTTTTT.